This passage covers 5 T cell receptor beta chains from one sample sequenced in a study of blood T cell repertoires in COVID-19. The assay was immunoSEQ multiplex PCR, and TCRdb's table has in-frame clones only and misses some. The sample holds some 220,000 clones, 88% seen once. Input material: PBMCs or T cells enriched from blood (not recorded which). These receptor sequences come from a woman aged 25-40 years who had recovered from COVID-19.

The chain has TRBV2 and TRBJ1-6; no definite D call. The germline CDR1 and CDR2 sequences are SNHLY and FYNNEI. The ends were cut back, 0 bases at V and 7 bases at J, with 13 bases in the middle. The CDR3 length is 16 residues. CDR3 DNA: TGTGCCAGCAGTGAAGCAGGCCCCGGGGTCAATTCACCCCTCCACTTT. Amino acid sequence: CASSEAGPGVNSPLHF.

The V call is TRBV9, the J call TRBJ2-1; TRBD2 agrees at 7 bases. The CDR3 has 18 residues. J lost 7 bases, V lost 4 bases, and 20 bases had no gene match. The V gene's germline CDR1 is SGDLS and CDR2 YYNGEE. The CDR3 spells CASSPQQQTSPYWNEQFF. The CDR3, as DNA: TGTGCCAGCAGCCCACAACAGCAGACTAGCCCGTATTGGAATGAGCAGTTCTTC.

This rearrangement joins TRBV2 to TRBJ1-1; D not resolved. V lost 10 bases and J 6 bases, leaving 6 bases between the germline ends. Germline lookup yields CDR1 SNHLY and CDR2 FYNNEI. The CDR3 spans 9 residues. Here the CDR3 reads CAIGAEAFF. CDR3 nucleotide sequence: TGTGCCATCGGGGCTGAAGCTTTCTTT.

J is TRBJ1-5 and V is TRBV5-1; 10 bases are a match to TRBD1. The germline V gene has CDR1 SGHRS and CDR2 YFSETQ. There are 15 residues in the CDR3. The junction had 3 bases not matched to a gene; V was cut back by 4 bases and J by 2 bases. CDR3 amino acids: CASSPGTGGNQPQHF. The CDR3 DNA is TGCGCCAGCAGCCCTGGGACAGGGGGCAATCAGCCCCAGCATTTT.

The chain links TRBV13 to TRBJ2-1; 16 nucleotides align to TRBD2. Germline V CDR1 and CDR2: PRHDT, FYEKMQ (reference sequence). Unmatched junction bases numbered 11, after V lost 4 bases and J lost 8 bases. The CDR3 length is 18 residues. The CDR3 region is CASSSPGTSGGAYYEQFF. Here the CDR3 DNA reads TGTGCCAGCAGCTCACCTGGGACTAGCGGGGGGGCTTACTATGAGCAGTTCTTC.